The 5 T cell receptor beta chains below come from one sample, sequenced in a study of blood T cell repertoires in COVID-19. Clones were read by immunoSEQ multiplex PCR, and TCRdb kept only the in-frame ones, dropping some. Of some 200,000 clones listed, approximately 87% are singletons. Sequencing used PBMCs or T cells enriched from blood (not recorded which). The receptors stem from a woman aged 45-65 years in a cohort exposed to, infected with or recovered from COVID-19 (not recorded which).

The V call is TRBV9, the J call TRBJ1-2; D call uncertain. The germline CDR1 and CDR2 sequences are SGDLS and YYNGEE. V was pared by 4 bases and J by 3 bases, with 16 bases between. This CDR3 is built from 15 residues. CDR3 loop: CASSPTRWPDYGYTF. In DNA form, the CDR3 reads TGTGCCAGCAGCCCCACCAGGTGGCCCGACTATGGCTACACCTTC.

The chain employs TRBV18 and TRBJ1-4, with 8 positions matching TRBD1. Germline values: CDR1 KGHSH, CDR2 LQKENI. CDR3 length: 15 amino acids. V lost 4 bases and J lost 3; bases outside the gene matches: 4. In nucleotides, the CDR3 is TGTGCCAGCTCACTTCGACAGGGGTCTAATGAAAAACTGTTTTTT. As protein: CASSLRQGSNEKLFF.

The chain links TRBV7-6 to TRBJ2-3, with 10 bases identical to TRBD2. Germline loops: CDR1 SGHVS, CDR2 FNYEAQ. The CDR3 totals 17 residues. With V trimmed by 1 base and J by 3 bases, 7 bases remained unmatched. CDR3 amino acids: CASSLGVAGGLTDTQYF. DNA of the CDR3: TGTGCCAGCAGCTTAGGTGTAGCGGGGGGTCTTACAGATACGCAGTATTTT.

The chain recombines TRBV19 with TRBJ2-3, with 15 bases identical to TRBD2. Germline V gene lookup returns CDR1 LNHDA and CDR2 SQIVND (reference sequence). The CDR3 is made up of 16 amino acids. V gave up 8 bases and J gave up 0 bases; unmatched junction bases: 3. The CDR3 loop reads CASWTSGGASTDTQYF. The CDR3 bases are TGTGCCAGTTGGACTAGCGGGGGGGCCAGCACAGATACGCAGTATTTT.

This chain joins TRBV4-1 and TRBJ1-1; the match to TRBD1 covers 7 bases. The CDR3 has 15 amino acids. The junction had 5 bases not matched to a gene; V was cut back by 1 base and J by 3 bases. CDR1 and CDR2 (germline): MGHRA, YSYEKL. CDR3 in amino acids: CASSQGDRLDTEAFF. Here the CDR3 DNA reads TGCGCCAGCAGCCAAGGGGACAGATTGGACACTGAAGCTTTCTTT.